This TCR beta chain is drawn from a study of hypomethylating agent response in myelodysplastic syndrome. Overall study results and limits: Shared GLIPH2 clusters possibly recognizing novel MDS antigens remain unconfirmed.

This table comes from immunoSEQ multiplex PCR, and its TCRdb copy is limited to in-frame clones, with some not included. The sample shows about 5,400 clones, around nine tenths of them seen only once. Germline V gene data show CDR1 as SGHRS and CDR2 as YFSETQ. Trimming pared 4 bases from V and 5 bases from J, leaving 8 bases between. The CDR3 length is 12 residues. Concerning this clone: The target antigen is unknown.

The input for sequencing was bone marrow, taken before or after starting hypomethylating agent treatment for myelodysplastic syndrome (not recorded which). The origin of this receptor is a human donor with myelodysplastic syndrome. The chain carries TRBV5-1 and TRBJ2-3; the D is unclear. The CDR3 region is CASSDDIDTQYF. The CDR3 nucleotides read TGCGCCAGCAGCGACGACATAGATACGCAGTATTTT.